This T cell receptor (beta chain) emerged from a study of shared clonotypes between healthy human individuals. The CDR3 has 16 amino acids. Deletions cut 11 bases from V and 3 bases from J, with 22 bases between. CDR1 is SGHAT, CDR2 FQNNGV, per germline. CD8 cells classed as naive were CD45RO-negative and positively selected for CCR7, excluding terminally differentiated effector memory CD45RA+ cells. Using immunoSEQ multiplex PCR, the repertoire was profiled, and TCRdb retains in-frame clones only, with some absent. Here the sample spans some 2.1 million clones, 93% being singletons. This chain links TRBV11-2 with TRBJ2-2, with D tentatively TRBD1 (6 bases). The TCR was taken from a young man in good health. Some clones in this sample may be carry-over from other donors' samples. The sequencing sample was made of naive CD8+ T cells from PBMCs. CDR3 sequence reads: CAGSAAKGQDTGELFF. The DNA of the CDR3 is TGTGCCGGCTCGGCCGCAAAGGGACAAGACACCGGGGAGCTGTTTTTT. The full variable domain, rest sourced from reference TRBV11-2 and TRBJ2-2, is EAGVAQSPRYKIIEKRQSVAFWCNPISGHATLYWYQQILGQGPKLLIQFQNNGVVDDSQLPKDRFSAERLKGVDSTLKIQPAKLEDSAVYLCAGSAAKGQDTGELFFGEGSRLTVL.